What follows describes a single T cell receptor beta chain. Its antigen is not known. The V gene's germline CDR1 is SQVTM and CDR2 ANQGSEA. The CDR3 runs 14 residues. Trimming took 8 bases from V and 4 from J; bases not matched to a gene: 14. The record originates from a study of radiotherapy plus CTLA-4 blockade in lung cancer. Assay: immunoSEQ multiplex PCR; the TCRdb copy retains only in-frame clones and omits some. The sample yields about 110,000 clones, 85% seen once. General study points: Reports identified early blood T cell clone dynamics, with interferon-beta, as the best response predictor.

The TCR sequence derives from a human donor with non-small cell lung cancer that progressed on radiotherapy plus ipilimumab. Some clones in this sample may be carry-over from other donors' samples. V is TRBV29-1 and J is TRBJ2-7; 7 bases are shared with TRBD1. Sequencing was performed on peripheral blood, taken from a patient treated with radiotherapy plus ipilimumab. CDR3 nucleotides: TGCAGCTCCTTACGGACAGGCGTCTCGTACGAGCAGTACTTC. Translation: CSSLRTGVSYEQYF.